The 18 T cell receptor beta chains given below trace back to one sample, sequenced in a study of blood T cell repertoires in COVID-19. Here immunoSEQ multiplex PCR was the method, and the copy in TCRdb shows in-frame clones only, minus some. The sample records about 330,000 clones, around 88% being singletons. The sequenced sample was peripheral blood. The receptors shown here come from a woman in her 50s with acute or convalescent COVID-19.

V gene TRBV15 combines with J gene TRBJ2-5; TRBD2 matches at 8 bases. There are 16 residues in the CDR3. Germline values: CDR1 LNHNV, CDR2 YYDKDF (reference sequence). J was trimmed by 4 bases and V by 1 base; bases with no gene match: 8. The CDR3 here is CATSRGPAGVIETQYF. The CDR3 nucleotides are TGTGCCACCAGCAGAGGGCCAGCGGGAGTTATAGAGACCCAGTACTTC. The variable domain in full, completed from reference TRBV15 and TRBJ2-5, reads DAMVIQNPRYQVTQFGKPVTLSCSQTLNHNVMYWYQQKSSQAPKLLFHYYDKDFNNEADTPDNFQSRRPNTSFCFLDIRSPGLGDTAMYLCATSRGPAGVIETQYFGPGTRLLVL.

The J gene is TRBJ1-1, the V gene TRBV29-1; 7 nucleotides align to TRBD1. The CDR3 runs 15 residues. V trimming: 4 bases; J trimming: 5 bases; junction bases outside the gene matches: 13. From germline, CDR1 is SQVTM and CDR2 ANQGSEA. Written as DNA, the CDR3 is TGCAGCGTTGGCACTCACAAGGGGGCAAGGACTGAAGCTTTCTTT. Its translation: CSVGTHKGARTEAFF.

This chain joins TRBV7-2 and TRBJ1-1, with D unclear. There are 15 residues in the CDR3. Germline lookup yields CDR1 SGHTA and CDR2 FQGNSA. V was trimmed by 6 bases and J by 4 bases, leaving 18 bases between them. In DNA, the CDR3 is TGTGCCAGCAGTCACTATCGGACGGAGGGCACTGAAGCTTTCTTT. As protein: CASSHYRTEGTEAFF.

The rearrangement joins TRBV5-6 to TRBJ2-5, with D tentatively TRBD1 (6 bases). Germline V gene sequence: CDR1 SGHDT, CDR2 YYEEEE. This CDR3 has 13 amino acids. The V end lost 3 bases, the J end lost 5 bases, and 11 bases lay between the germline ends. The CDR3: CASSSGVRETQYF. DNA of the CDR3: TGTGCCAGCAGCTCAGGGGTCCGCGAGACCCAGTACTTC.

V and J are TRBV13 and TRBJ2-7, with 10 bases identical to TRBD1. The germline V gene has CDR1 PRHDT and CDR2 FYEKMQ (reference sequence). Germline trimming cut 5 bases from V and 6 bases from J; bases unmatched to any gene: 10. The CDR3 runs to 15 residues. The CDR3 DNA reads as TGTGCCAGCAGCCGCGGTGGGACAGGGGATCTCGAGCAGTACTTC. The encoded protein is CASSRGGTGDLEQYF.

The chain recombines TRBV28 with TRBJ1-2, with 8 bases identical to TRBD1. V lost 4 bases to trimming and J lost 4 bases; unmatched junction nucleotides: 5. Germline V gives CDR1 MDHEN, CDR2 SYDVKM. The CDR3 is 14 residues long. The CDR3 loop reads CASSWGQASYGYTF. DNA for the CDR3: TGTGCCAGCAGTTGGGGACAGGCCTCCTATGGCTACACCTTC.

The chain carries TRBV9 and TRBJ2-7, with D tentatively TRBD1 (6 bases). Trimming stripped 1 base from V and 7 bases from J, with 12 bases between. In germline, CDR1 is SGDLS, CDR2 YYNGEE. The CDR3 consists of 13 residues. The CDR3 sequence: CASSVNRVGEQYF. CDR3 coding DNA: TGTGCCAGCAGCGTAAACAGGGTGGGAGAGCAGTACTTC.

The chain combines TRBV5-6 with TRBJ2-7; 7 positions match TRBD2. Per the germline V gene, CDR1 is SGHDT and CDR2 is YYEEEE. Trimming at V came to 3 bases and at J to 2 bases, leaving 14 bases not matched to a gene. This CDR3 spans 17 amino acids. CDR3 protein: CASSSNRGTKLPYEQYF. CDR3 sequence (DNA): TGTGCCAGCAGCTCGAACCGCGGGACTAAACTCCCCTACGAGCAGTACTTC.

The CDR3, as DNA: TGTGCCAGCAGCGTAAACCGGGGGACTACTGCCAATGAGCAGTTCTTC. Its translation: CASSVNRGTTANEQFF. V gene TRBV7-3 combines with J gene TRBJ2-1, with 7 nucleotides matching TRBD2. Trimming took 5 bases from V and 6 from J; bases not matched to a gene: 13. The length of the CDR3 is 16 residues. Germline CDR1 reads SGHTA; CDR2 reads FQGTGA.

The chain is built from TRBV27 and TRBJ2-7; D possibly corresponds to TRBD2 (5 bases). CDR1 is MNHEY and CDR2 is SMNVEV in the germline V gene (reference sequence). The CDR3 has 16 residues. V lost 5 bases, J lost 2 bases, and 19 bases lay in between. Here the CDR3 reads CASSGPLITGAYEQYF. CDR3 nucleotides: TGTGCCAGCAGTGGGCCCCTAATCACCGGGGCCTACGAGCAGTACTTC.

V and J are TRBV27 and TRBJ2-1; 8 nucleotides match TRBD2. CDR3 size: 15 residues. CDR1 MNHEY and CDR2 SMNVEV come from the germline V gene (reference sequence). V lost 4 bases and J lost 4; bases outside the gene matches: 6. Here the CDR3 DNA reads TGTGCCAGCAGTTCCCCGGGAGGGGGGTACAATGAGCAGTTCTTC. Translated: CASSSPGGGYNEQFF.

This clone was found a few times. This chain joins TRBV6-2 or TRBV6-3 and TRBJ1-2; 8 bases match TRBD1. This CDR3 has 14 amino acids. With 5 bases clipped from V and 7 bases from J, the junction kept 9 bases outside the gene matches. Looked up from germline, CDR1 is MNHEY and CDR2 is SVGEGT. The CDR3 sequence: CASSHVGQGRGYTF. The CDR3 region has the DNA TGTGCCAGCAGTCACGTCGGACAGGGACGTGGCTACACCTTC.

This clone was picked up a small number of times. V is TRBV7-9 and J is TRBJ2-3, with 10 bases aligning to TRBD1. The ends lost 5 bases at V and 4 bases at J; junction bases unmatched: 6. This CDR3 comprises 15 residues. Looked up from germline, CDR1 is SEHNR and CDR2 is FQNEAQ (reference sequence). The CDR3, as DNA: TGTGCCAGCAGCCCGGGGACAGGGGAGTCAGATACGCAGTATTTT. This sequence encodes CASSPGTGESDTQYF.

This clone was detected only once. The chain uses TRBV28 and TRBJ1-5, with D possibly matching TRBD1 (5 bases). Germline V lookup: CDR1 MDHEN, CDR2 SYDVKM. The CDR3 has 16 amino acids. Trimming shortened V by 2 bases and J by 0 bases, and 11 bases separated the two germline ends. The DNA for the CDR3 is TGTGCCAGCAGTTTAAACCCAGGGTATAGCAATCAGCCCCAGCATTTT. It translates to CASSLNPGYSNQPQHF.

The CDR3 region is CASSLFGQRNRASLLNSPLHF. In DNA form, the CDR3 reads TGTGCCAGCAGTTTATTCGGACAGCGTAACAGGGCATCTTTACTTAATTCACCCCTCCACTTT. This chain uses TRBV27 with TRBJ1-6; weak D call: TRBD1 (6 bases). Germline loops: CDR1 MNHEY, CDR2 SMNVEV (reference sequence). V was trimmed by 1 base and J by 6 bases, leaving 28 bases between them. The CDR3 contains 21 residues.

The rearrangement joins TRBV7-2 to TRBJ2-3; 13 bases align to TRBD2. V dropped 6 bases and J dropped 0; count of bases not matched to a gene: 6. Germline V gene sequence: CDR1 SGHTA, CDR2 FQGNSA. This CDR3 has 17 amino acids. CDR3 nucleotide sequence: TGTGCCAGCAGGGGACTAGCGGGAAGTACTAGCACAGATACGCAGTATTTT. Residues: CASRGLAGSTSTDTQYF.

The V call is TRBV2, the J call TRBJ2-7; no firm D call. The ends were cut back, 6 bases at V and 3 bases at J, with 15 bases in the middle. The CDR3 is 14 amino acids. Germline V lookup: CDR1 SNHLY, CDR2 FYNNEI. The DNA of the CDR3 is TGTGCCAGCAGGTTGGGCACAGAAGACTACGAGCAGTACTTC. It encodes CASRLGTEDYEQYF.

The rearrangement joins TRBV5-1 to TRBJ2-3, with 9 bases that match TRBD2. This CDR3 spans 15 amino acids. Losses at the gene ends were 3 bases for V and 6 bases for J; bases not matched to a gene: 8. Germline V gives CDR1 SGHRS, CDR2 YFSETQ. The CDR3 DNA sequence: TGCGCCAGCAGCTCAGGACTAGCGATGGGGGATACGCAGTATTTT. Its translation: CASSSGLAMGDTQYF.